This T cell receptor beta chain stems from a study of blood T cell repertoires in COVID-19. Overall study context: Nucleic acid was either cDNA or gDNA, and it came from T cells, B-cell-depleted T cells, or PBMCs.

In the original processing: Nucleated cell number was recorded as an estimate derived from reference gene primer amplification. The protocol was immunoSEQ multiplex PCR, while the TCRdb copy is restricted to in-frame clones and leaves out a portion. V and J calls and clone size come straight from that table; D and trimming were deduced from the DNA. Among around 58,000 clones listed, approximately 92% were seen once. The V segment lost 4 bases and the J segment 7 bases; nucleotides outside the gene matches: 8. The length of the CDR3 is 15 residues. The germline gives CDR1 MNHNY, CDR2 SVGAGI (reference sequence).

The V and J genes are TRBV6-6 and TRBJ2-1, with 9 bases identical to TRBD1. The sample was peripheral blood. This receptor was obtained from a human donor with active COVID-19. The donor label of this sample is uncertain. In nucleotides, the CDR3 is TGTGCCAGCAGTTCCACGGGACAGGGTTTGAATGAGCAGTTCTTC. Translation: CASSSTGQGLNEQFF.